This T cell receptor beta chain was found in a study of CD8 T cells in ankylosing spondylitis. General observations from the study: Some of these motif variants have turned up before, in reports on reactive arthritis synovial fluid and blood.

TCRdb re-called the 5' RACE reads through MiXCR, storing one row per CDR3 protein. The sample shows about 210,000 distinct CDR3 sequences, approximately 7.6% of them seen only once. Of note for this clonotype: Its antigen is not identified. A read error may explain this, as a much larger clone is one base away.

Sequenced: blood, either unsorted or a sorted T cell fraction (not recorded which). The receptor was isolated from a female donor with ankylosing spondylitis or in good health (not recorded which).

The CDR3 nucleotides read TGTGCCACCGCGTGGTGGAAAGAGGCCCAGTACTTC. Protein: CATAWWKEAQYF. J is TRBJ2-5 and V is TRBV2; D remains unclear. The CDR3 sequence is 12 residues long. Germline V gene lookup returns CDR1 SNHLY and CDR2 FYNNEI.